The 32 T cell receptor beta chains below all came from one sample that was sequenced in a study of blood T cells in healthy people across ages. The use of a sample-barcoded 5' primer and a J-beta primer mix characterized a second PCR of about 6 to 12 cycles. TCRdb recomputed calls from the 5' RACE reads with MiXCR, one row per CDR3 protein. The table includes some 900,000 distinct CDR3 sequences, 48% detected once. Sequencing was performed on blood. These receptor sequences come from a man aged 25 to 40 in good health.

The CDR3 is CASSHQQGGNTEAFF. CDR3 coding DNA: TGTGCCAGCAGCCACCAGCAAGGGGGGAACACTGAAGCTTTCTTT. The chain links TRBV4-2 to TRBJ1-1; tentative D call: TRBD1 (6 bases). In germline, CDR1 is LGHNA, CDR2 YNFKEQ. V gave up 3 bases and J gave up 1 base, with 12 bases separating them. The CDR3 is 15 residues long.

The chain is built from TRBV11-2 and TRBJ1-2; no definite D call. Trimming pared 5 bases from V and 5 bases from J, leaving 12 bases between. CDR1 is SGHAT and CDR2 is FQNNGV in the germline V gene. There are 13 residues in the CDR3. CDR3 bases: TGTGCCAGCAGCACCAGAAACGGATATGGCTACACCTTC. Its translation: CASSTRNGYGYTF.

The chain combines TRBV5-1 with TRBJ2-1, with a tentative D call TRBD2 (6 bases). Germline CDR1 and CDR2: SGHRS and YFSETQ. The CDR3 spans 14 residues. V lost 2 bases and J 3 bases, leaving 9 bases between the germline ends. CDR3 bases: TGCGCCAGCAGCTTTCGGCGGGACTACAATGAGCAGTTCTTC. Amino acid sequence: CASSFRRDYNEQFF. The full variable domain, its missing parts supplied by reference TRBV5-1 and TRBJ2-1, is KAGVTQTPRYLIKTRGQQVTLSCSPISGHRSVSWYQQTPGQGLQFLFEYFSETQRNKGNFPGRFSGRQFSNSRSEMNVSTLELGDSALYLCASSFRRDYNEQFFGPGTRLTVL.

The rearrangement uses TRBV21-1 and TRBJ2-2; TRBD1, as called in the table, went unchecked against the DNA. TRBV21-1 is a documented pseudogene. CDR3 length: 16 residues. The CDR3: CASNFETGVITGELFF. The CDR3 DNA is TGTGCCAGCAACTTTGAGACAGGGGTCATTACCGGGGAGCTGTTTTTT.

This clonotype was recorded at least ten times. V and J are TRBV9 and TRBJ1-1; the D gene is possibly TRBD1 (5 bases). V gave up 4 bases and J gave up 4 bases, with 11 bases separating them. Germline loops: CDR1 SGDLS, CDR2 YYNGEE. This CDR3 contains 13 residues. The CDR3 DNA follows: TGTGCCAGCAGCTCGATGGGACGCACTGAAGCTTTCTTT. As protein: CASSSMGRTEAFF.

The table lists this clonotype with many counts. The rearrangement joins TRBV7-9 to TRBJ1-1; no reliable D call. Germline CDR1 reads SEHNR; CDR2 reads FQNEAQ (reference sequence). V was shortened by 4 bases and J by 6 bases, with 12 bases between the two germline ends. CDR3 length equals 13 residues. DNA for the CDR3: TGTGCCAGCAGCTGGAGTGGGGTCGCTGAAGCTTTCTTT. It translates to CASSWSGVAEAFF.

The genes are TRBV5-5 and TRBJ2-1; TRBD2 matches at 13 bases. CDR3 size: 16 residues. Germline V CDR1 and CDR2: SGHKS, YYEKEE (reference sequence). The V and J ends lost 4 bases and 8 bases, in that order; junction bases with no gene match: 9. The CDR3 DNA sequence: TGTGCCAGCAGCACTAGCGGGGGGGCCCGGTTCGATGAGCAGTTCTTC. Translating gives CASSTSGGARFDEQFF.

This clonotype was detected ten times or more. The chain carries TRBV5-1 and TRBJ2-7, with a weak D call TRBD1 (6 bases). Germline assignment: CDR1 SGHRS and CDR2 YFSETQ. Trimming shortened V by 2 bases and J by 2 bases, and 11 bases separated the two germline ends. This CDR3 has 14 residues. As DNA, the CDR3 is TGCGCCAGCAGCTTCGAGACAGGTGCCTACGAGCAGTACTTC. Residues: CASSFETGAYEQYF.

The chain recombines TRBV27 with TRBJ2-5; a weak D match, TRBD2 (5 bases). The tail of the sequence fits TRBJ2-7 better, so the J call may be wrong. The CDR3 runs 15 residues. Germline CDR1 MNHEY, CDR2 SMNVEV (reference sequence). The CDR3 loop is CASSFSGLGSREQYF. In nucleotides, the CDR3 is TGTGCCAGCAGTTTCTCGGGGTTAGGGTCTCGCGAGCAGTACTTC.

The chain has TRBV12-3 or TRBV12-4 and TRBJ2-5; no definite D call. Trimming took 1 base from V and 3 from J, leaving 6 bases between them. The CDR3 extends over 13 amino acids. The CDR3 loop reads CASSLETEETQYF. CDR3 bases: TGTGCCAGCAGTTTAGAGACGGAAGAGACCCAGTACTTC.

This clonotype was observed a few times. The chain links TRBV12-3 or TRBV12-4 to TRBJ1-1, with 9 bases lining up with TRBD1. Unmatched junction bases numbered 5, after V lost 0 bases and J lost 0 bases. The CDR3 has 17 residues. The CDR3: CASSLAQQGAVNTEAFF. CDR3 nucleotide sequence: TGTGCCAGCAGTTTAGCGCAACAGGGGGCCGTGAACACTGAAGCTTTCTTT.

Only a few counts were recorded for this clonotype. This chain connects TRBV6-2 or TRBV6-3 to TRBJ1-2; 8 nucleotides agree with TRBD1. The V gene's germline CDR1 is MNHEY and CDR2 SVGEGT. There are 16 residues in the CDR3. The J segment lost 2 bases and the V segment lost 6 bases, leaving 11 bases of the junction unmatched. The DNA for the CDR3 is TGTGCCAGCAGATTCCAGGGGGCACGAGCGAACTATGGCTACACCTTC. As protein: CASRFQGARANYGYTF.

This sequence joins TRBV6-5 and TRBJ1-1, with D perhaps TRBD1 (5 bases). The CDR3 totals 12 residues. In germline, CDR1 is MNHEY, CDR2 SVGAGI. Trimming removed 5 bases at V and 4 bases at J, with 8 bases between. The CDR3 region has the DNA TGTGCCAGCAGTGCGACAGCCACTGAAGCTTTCTTT. It yields the protein CASSATATEAFF.

This clonotype was picked up one time. A junction boundary mismatches the germline segment, possibly from a read error. CDR3 residues: CVSSDRPSGSYEQYF. In DNA form, the CDR3 reads TGTGTCAGCAGTGATCGGCCTAGCGGCTCCTACGAGCAGTACTTC. This chain uses TRBV6-1 with TRBJ2-7; 7 bases match TRBD2. The germline gives CDR1 MNHNS, CDR2 SASEGT. The CDR3 contains 15 residues.

The chain employs TRBV7-9 and TRBJ2-5; D is possibly TRBD1 (5 bases). CDR3 length equals 19 residues. Trimming took 3 bases from V and 2 from J, leaving 25 bases between them. Per germline, CDR1 SEHNR and CDR2 FQNEAQ (reference sequence). CDR3 sequence (DNA): TGTGCCAGCAGCTTCCCGACAGCGACTCGAGACCCGATACAAGAGACCCAGTACTTC. It codes for CASSFPTATRDPIQETQYF. Full variable domain (missing parts from reference TRBV7-9 and TRBJ2-5): DTGVSQNPRHKITKRGQNVTFRCDPISEHNRLYWYRQTLGQGPEFLTYFQNEAQLEKSRLLSDRFSAERPKGSFSTLEIQRTEQGDSAMYLCASSFPTATRDPIQETQYFGPGTRLLVL.

The rearrangement joins TRBV30 to TRBJ1-1, with D tentatively TRBD1 (5 bases). Germline lookup yields CDR1 GTSNPN and CDR2 SVGIG (reference sequence). The V and J ends lost 4 bases and 0 bases respectively, with 12 bases between them. The length of the CDR3 is 14 residues. CDR3 sequence (DNA): TGTGCCTGGACCACCGGGGCAATGAACACTGAAGCTTTCTTT. It specifies CAWTTGAMNTEAFF. Full variable domain (rest looked up from reference TRBV30 and TRBJ1-1): SQTIHQWPATLVQPVGSPLSLECTVEGTSNPNLYWYRQAAGRGLQLLFYSVGIGQISSEVPQNLSASRPQDRQFILSSKKLLLSDSGFYLCAWTTGAMNTEAFFGQGTRLTVV.

The V and J genes are TRBV6-5 and TRBJ2-1; D call uncertain. This CDR3 region has 11 residues. Trimming stripped 6 bases from V and 7 bases from J, with 7 bases between. CDR1 is MNHEY and CDR2 is SVGAGI in the germline V gene. The CDR3 DNA reads as TGTGCCAGCAGGGTGGCGAATGAGCAGTTCTTC. Translating gives CASRVANEQFF.

This clonotype was detected only a few times. V gene TRBV3-1 combines with J gene TRBJ1-2; TRBD1 aligns across 7 bases. Trimming removed 5 bases from V and 8 bases from J; junction bases left unmatched: 11. Germline assignment: CDR1 LGHDT and CDR2 YNNKEL (reference sequence). This CDR3 is 14 amino acids long. CDR3 sequence reads: CASSDTGARTGYTF. The CDR3 nucleotides are TGTGCCAGCAGCGATACAGGGGCGCGAACCGGCTACACCTTC. Complete variable domain (other parts from reference TRBV3-1 and TRBJ1-2): DTAVSQTPKYLVTQMGNDKSIKCEQNLGHDTMYWYKQDSKKFLKIMFSYNNKELIINETVPNRFSPKSPDKAHLNLHINSLELGDSAVYFCASSDTGARTGYTFGSGTRLTVV.

This clonotype was seen only once. The V gene is TRBV7-3, the J gene TRBJ2-1, with D unresolved. Germline CDR1 reads SGHTA; CDR2 reads FQGTGA. This CDR3 is 13 amino acids long. V shed 1 base and J shed 10 bases, with 11 bases lying between them. The CDR3 spells CASSLINGQEQFF. CDR3 nucleotides: TGTGCCAGCAGCTTAATCAATGGCCAAGAGCAGTTCTTC.

This clonotype has a single count. The V gene is TRBV29-1, the J gene TRBJ1-4; no clear D. The CDR3 consists of 12 residues. In germline, CDR1 is SQVTM, CDR2 ANQGSEA. The V gene lost 6 bases and the J gene lost 8 bases, with 13 bases spanning the gap. CDR3 coding DNA: TGCAGCGTCCTAGGGATAGGGGAAAAACTGTTTTTT. Amino acids: CSVLGIGEKLFF.

This clonotype was counted between two and nine times. The gene calls are TRBV21-1 and TRBJ1-5. TRBV21-1 is classified as a pseudogene. The CDR3 has 14 amino acids. The CDR3 sequence: CASQLDLRDQPQHF. Here the CDR3 DNA reads TGTGCCAGTCAGCTAGACCTAAGGGATCAGCCCCAGCATTTT.

The chain couples TRBV5-1 to TRBJ2-7, with D possibly matching TRBD1 (5 bases). In germline, CDR1 is SGHRS, CDR2 YFSETQ. The V gene lost 6 bases and the J gene lost 5 bases, with 12 bases spanning the gap. The CDR3 has 12 residues. The CDR3 region has the DNA TGCGCCAGCATCCGGACAATCCACGAGCAGTACTTC. Residues: CASIRTIHEQYF.

This clonotype came up a few times. The chain links TRBV7-2 to TRBJ2-1; D unresolved. The CDR3 has 14 amino acids. The V end was cut by 4 bases, the J end by 0 bases, with 7 bases between. Looked up from germline, CDR1 is SGHTA and CDR2 is FQGNSA. The CDR3: CASSYLSSYNEQFF. CDR3 nucleotide sequence: TGTGCCAGCAGCTATCTGAGCTCCTACAATGAGCAGTTCTTC.

J is TRBJ2-7 and V is TRBV20-1; 7 bases are a match to TRBD2. Germline V CDR1 and CDR2: DFQATT, SNEGSKA (reference sequence). This CDR3 is 13 amino acids long. V trimming: 6 bases; J trimming: 5 bases; junction bases outside the gene matches: 10. As DNA, the CDR3 is TGCAGTGCCCCGGGGAGGGTTATCGACGAGCAGTACTTC. This gives the protein CSAPGRVIDEQYF.

V is TRBV27 and J is TRBJ2-7; possibly TRBD2 for D (5 bases). The CDR3 covers 14 residues. Trimming stripped 5 bases from V and 2 bases from J, with 13 bases between. The germline gives CDR1 MNHEY, CDR2 SMNVEV (reference sequence). Here the CDR3 DNA reads TGTGCCAGCAGTCTAGCCCGGGTCCCCTACGAGCAGTACTTC. Encoded protein: CASSLARVPYEQYF.

The chain is built from TRBV10-3 and TRBJ2-3, with D maybe TRBD1 (5 bases). Germline V gene data show CDR1 as ENHRY and CDR2 as SYGVKD. V dropped 6 bases and J dropped 5 bases, with 15 bases sitting between them. This CDR3 comprises 14 residues. CDR3 residues: CAISQDNGGDTQYF. CDR3 coding DNA: TGTGCCATCAGCCAGGACAACGGCGGAGATACGCAGTATTTT.

Only a few counts were recorded for this clonotype. This chain links TRBV4-2 with TRBJ2-1; TRBD2 aligns across 13 bases. The CDR3 has 18 residues. V shed 0 bases, J shed 4 bases, and the junction held 6 bases outside the gene matches. In germline, CDR1 is LGHNA, CDR2 YNFKEQ. The CDR3 nucleotides read TGTGCCAGCAGCCAAGAAGGATCGGGACTAGCGGGGTACAATGAGCAGTTCTTC. Translation gives CASSQEGSGLAGYNEQFF.

With respect to this clonotype: This may be a read error, as it is one base from a much larger clone. The chain has TRBV6-5 and TRBJ2-1, with TRBD2 identical over 11 bases. CDR1 and CDR2 from the germline V gene are MNHEY and SVGAGI. This CDR3 region has 15 residues. Unmatched junction bases numbered 4, after V lost 6 bases and J lost 3 bases. CDR3 DNA: TGTGCCAGCAGGCCGACTAGCGGGGTCTACAATGAGCAGTTCTTC. Its protein is CASRPTSGVYNEQFF.

This sequence joins TRBV3-1 and TRBJ2-1, with D maybe TRBD2 (7 bases). V dropped 7 bases and J dropped 5 bases, with 18 bases sitting between them. From germline, CDR1 is LGHDT and CDR2 YNNKEL (reference sequence). CDR3 length equals 15 residues. CDR3 bases: TGTGCCAGCACCGCGTGGGGGGGGGGCAACAATGAGCAGTTCTTC. Amino acid sequence: CASTAWGGGNNEQFF.

This clonotype occurred a few times. One end of the junction does not line up with germline, which may come from a read error. CDR3 sequence (DNA): TGTGCCAGCAGCCAGATGGCCTCTCAAGAGACCCAGTATTTC. It encodes CASSQMASQETQYF. V usage is TRBV3-1 and J usage is TRBJ2-5; D is ambiguous. Germline CDR1 LGHDT, CDR2 YNNKEL (reference sequence). The CDR3 has 14 amino acids.

The CDR3 loop reads CSARVRSLTMGATEAFF. CDR3 nucleotide sequence: TGCAGTGCTAGGGTACGATCTTTGACAATGGGGGCGACTGAAGCTTTCTTT. The rearrangement links TRBV20-1 to TRBJ1-1, with D maybe TRBD1 (6 bases). This CDR3 has 17 residues. Germline CDR1 is DFQATT and CDR2 is SNEGSKA (reference sequence). The V and J ends lost 3 bases and 5 bases respectively, with 25 bases between them.

The V and J genes are TRBV7-2 and TRBJ2-1; 10 positions agree with TRBD2. CDR3 size: 14 residues. The ends lost 6 bases at V and 7 bases at J; junction bases unmatched: 6. CDR1 and CDR2 from the germline V gene are SGHTA and FQGNSA. The CDR3 DNA reads as TGTGCCAGCAGGCCCGGGACTAGCGAGAATGAGCAGTTCTTC. Protein product: CASRPGTSENEQFF.